The 3 T cell receptor beta chains below all came from one sample that was sequenced in a study of T cell repertoires in cytomegalovirus infection. Their antigens remain unidentified. A single record per CDR3 protein comes from TCRdb applying MiXCR to the reads. Of approximately 990,000 distinct CDR3 sequences listed, around 29% were seen once; the top ten hold roughly 13%. This specimen consisted of cultured CD8+ T cells from PBMCs, obtained from culture after CMV antigen stimulation. The receptor set was obtained from a human donor in good health (CMV status not recorded). Some clones in this sample may be carry-over from other donors' samples.

This clonotype was counted many times. This sequence joins TRBV6-1 and TRBJ1-5; D perhaps matches TRBD1 (5 bases). From germline, CDR1 is MNHNS and CDR2 SASEGT. The CDR3 is 14 residues long. The germline V and J ends were trimmed by 1 base and 6 bases, with 10 bases remaining between them. The CDR3 DNA is TGTGCCAGCAGTGAAGTGGGGCTGGGTCAGCCCCAGCATTTT. Amino acids: CASSEVGLGQPQHF.

In regard to this clonotype: A much larger clone lies a single base off, so this may be a read error. The gene calls are TRBV6-1 and TRBJ1-2; D ambiguous. There are 12 residues in the CDR3. The germline CDR1 and CDR2 sequences are MNHNS and SASEGT. The CDR3 bases are TGTACCAGCAGTGATCAAGGGTATGGCTACACCTTC. Amino acid sequence: CTSSDQGYGYTF.

This chain joins TRBV27 and TRBJ1-6; D ambiguous. The germline V gene has CDR1 MNHEY and CDR2 SMNVEV (reference sequence). Deletions cut 5 bases from V and 10 bases from J, with 15 bases between. CDR3 length: 14 amino acids. As DNA, the CDR3 is TGTGCCAGCAGTCCGGGAGGCCTCGGGTCACCCCTCCACTTT. As protein: CASSPGGLGSPLHF.